The 23 T cell receptor beta chains below come from one sample, sequenced in a study of T cells in Graves' hyperthyroidism and ophthalmopathy. Researchers took RNA transcripts and amplified the TCR beta CDR3 regions from them. HTBI primers were the set used in a first-round RT-PCR of the TCR CDR3. Each CDR3 protein is one row after TCRdb ran MiXCR on the multiplex PCR reads. Among about 420,000 distinct CDR3 sequences listed, roughly an eighth were seen once. The sequencing input was blood. The receptors come from a woman between 18 and 30 years old with Graves' hyperthyroidism.

The J gene is TRBJ1-3, the V gene TRBV5-1, with D uncertain. The V and J ends lost 4 bases and 2 bases respectively, with 16 bases between them. CDR1 and CDR2 from the germline V gene are SGHRS and YFSETQ. The length of the CDR3 is 16 residues. CDR3 amino acids: CASSVRRIGAGNTIYF. DNA for the CDR3: TGCGCCAGCAGCGTCCGACGTATTGGGGCTGGAAACACCATATATTTT. The full variable domain, with the rest looked up from reference TRBV5-1 and TRBJ1-3, is KAGVTQTPRYLIKTRGQQVTLSCSPISGHRSVSWYQQTPGQGLQFLFEYFSETQRNKGNFPGRFSGRQFSNSRSEMNVSTLELGDSALYLCASSVRRIGAGNTIYFGEGSWLTVV.

This clonotype was observed a handful of times. The chain is built from TRBV6-1 and TRBJ1-5; TRBD1 is a possible D gene (5 bases). CDR3 length: 17 residues. Trimming cost V 7 bases and J 1 base, with 20 bases left between them. CDR1 and CDR2 from the germline V gene are MNHNS and SASEGT. The CDR3 reads CASTHKAPDSSNQPQHF. The DNA for the CDR3 is TGTGCCAGCACTCACAAGGCACCAGACAGCAGCAATCAGCCCCAGCATTTT.

The V and J genes are TRBV28 and TRBJ1-1, with 8 nucleotides matching TRBD1. The CDR3 runs 14 residues. V trimming: 2 bases; J trimming: 5 bases; junction bases outside the gene matches: 4. Germline V gene lookup returns CDR1 MDHEN and CDR2 SYDVKM. CDR3 sequence (DNA): TGTGCCAGCAGTTTAGCCAGGGGGCCAACTGAAGCTTTCTTT. Translation: CASSLARGPTEAFF.

This clonotype has at least ten counts. The V gene is TRBV6-1, the J gene TRBJ2-1; possible D gene TRBD2, 5 bases. CDR3 length: 12 amino acids. The ends were cut back, 5 bases at V and 7 bases at J, with 9 bases in the middle. Germline V gene sequence: CDR1 MNHNS, CDR2 SASEGT. CDR3 amino acids: CASSRRRNEQFF. As DNA, the CDR3 is TGTGCCAGCAGTCGGCGGAGGAATGAGCAGTTCTTC.

This rearrangement joins TRBV11-2 to TRBJ1-4; possibly TRBD1 for D (6 bases). Germline assignment: CDR1 SGHAT and CDR2 FQNNGV. CDR3 length equals 15 residues. Between the trimmed V and J ends, which lost 5 bases and 5 bases, there was a span of 15 bases. CDR3: CASSEWTAPNEKLFF. The CDR3 DNA follows: TGTGCCAGCAGCGAATGGACAGCCCCGAATGAAAAACTGTTTTTT.

This clonotype was counted at least ten times. This sequence joins TRBV27 and TRBJ1-1, with D unresolved. Trimming pared 4 bases from V and 0 bases from J, leaving 12 bases between. CDR1 and CDR2 from the germline V gene are MNHEY and SMNVEV (reference sequence). The CDR3 runs to 15 residues. The CDR3 loop reads CASSSSLGLNTEAFF. The CDR3 DNA reads TGTGCCAGCAGTTCATCCCTGGGTTTGAACACTGAAGCTTTCTTT.

This clonotype appeared many times. The chain carries TRBV5-1 and TRBJ1-5, with D perhaps matching TRBD1 (6 bases). Looked up from germline, CDR1 is SGHRS and CDR2 is YFSETQ. Trimming took off 0 bases at V and 1 base at J, with 17 bases between the two ends. There are 18 residues in the CDR3. Here the CDR3 reads CASSLVPAGDLSNQPQHF. The CDR3 region has the DNA TGCGCCAGCAGCTTGGTACCGGCAGGGGACTTAAGCAATCAGCCCCAGCATTTT.

In this sample, this clonotype turned up many times. V and J are TRBV28 and TRBJ1-2; weak D call: TRBD1 (5 bases). CDR1 is MDHEN and CDR2 is SYDVKM in the germline V gene. The CDR3 runs to 12 residues. V lost 7 bases to trimming and J lost 3 bases, with 9 bases between them. The CDR3 DNA is TGTGCCAGCACACCAGGGCACTATGGCTACACCTTC. Translating it yields CASTPGHYGYTF.

This clonotype was seen ten or more times. This CDR3 reads CASSSGTSGYEQYF. The DNA for the CDR3 is TGTGCCAGCAGTTCTGGGACTAGCGGCTACGAGCAGTACTTC. The J gene is TRBJ2-7, the V gene TRBV3-1; 11 bases are shared with TRBD2. J gave up 3 bases and V 6 bases, and 4 bases lay outside the gene matches. The CDR3 totals 14 residues. Germline CDR1 LGHDT, CDR2 YNNKEL (reference sequence).

A word on this clonotype: Mismatch with germline at one junction end may stem from a read error. The V call is TRBV5-1, the J call TRBJ2-3; D gene ambiguous. The CDR3 totals 11 residues. CDR1 and CDR2 (germline): SGHRS, YFSETQ. The CDR3 loop is CAGSFTDTQYF. Here the CDR3 DNA reads TGCGCCGGCAGCTTCACAGATACGCAGTATTTT.

This chain joins TRBV29-1 and TRBJ2-1, with 11 bases lining up with TRBD2. The CDR3 has 16 residues. V dropped 6 bases and J dropped 0; count of bases not matched to a gene: 7. The germline gives CDR1 SQVTM, CDR2 ANQGSEA. CDR3 in amino acids: CSVPGTSGSSYNEQFF. CDR3 DNA sequence: TGCAGCGTCCCAGGGACTAGCGGCAGCTCCTACAATGAGCAGTTCTTC.

The sample holds many counts of this clonotype. The chain employs TRBV9 and TRBJ2-3; 8 bases match TRBD2. The CDR3 is made up of 16 amino acids. Trimming cost V 5 bases and J 0 bases; bases outside gene matches: 8. The germline V gene encodes CDR1 SGDLS and CDR2 YYNGEE. CDR3 nucleotides: TGTGCCAGCAGTCCTACTAGCGGAATTAGCACAGATACGCAGTATTTT. Translated: CASSPTSGISTDTQYF.

Many counts were recorded for this clonotype. This chain joins TRBV5-1 and TRBJ1-1; TRBD1 is a possible D gene (5 bases). The length of the CDR3 is 14 residues. The germline V gene encodes CDR1 SGHRS and CDR2 YFSETQ. V was clipped by 1 base and J by 4 bases, with 11 bases between them. CDR3 bases: TGCGCCAGCAGCTTGTCCGGGGGAGTCACTGAAGCTTTCTTT. This sequence encodes CASSLSGGVTEAFF.

This clonotype has at least ten counts. DNA for the CDR3: TGTGCCATCAGTGACGCCGGGACAGGGGCCTATGAAAAACTGTTTTTT. Residues: CAISDAGTGAYEKLFF. V and J are TRBV10-3 and TRBJ1-4; TRBD1 matches 10 bases. The trim removed 3 bases at V and 6 bases at J, leaving 7 bases unmatched. This CDR3 is built from 16 residues. Per the germline V gene, CDR1 is ENHRY and CDR2 is SYGVKD.

This chain's CDR3 is CASGLAGGQGAEAFF. CDR3 sequence (DNA): TGTGCTAGTGGTTTGGCGGGGGGACAGGGAGCTGAAGCTTTCTTT. The chain employs TRBV12-5 and TRBJ1-1, with 9 bases aligning to TRBD1. Germline V gene sequence: CDR1 LGHNT, CDR2 FRNRAP. The V and J ends lost 1 base and 6 bases, in that order; junction bases with no gene match: 6. This CDR3 spans 15 amino acids.

V gene TRBV12-3 or TRBV12-4 combines with J gene TRBJ2-7; D perhaps matches TRBD2 (7 bases). This CDR3 is 16 amino acids long. V was trimmed by 2 bases and J by 1 base, leaving 15 bases between them. For the CDR3, the DNA is TGTGCCAGCAGTTTAAGGGGGGGGGGGTATTCCTACGAGCAGTACTTC. Residues: CASSLRGGGYSYEQYF.

This clonotype was seen repeatedly, ten times or more. This chain joins TRBV20-1 and TRBJ2-7; D uncertain. Deletions cut 2 bases from V and 1 base from J, with 12 bases between. This CDR3 is 14 amino acids long. CDR1 is DFQATT and CDR2 is SNEGSKA in the germline V gene (reference sequence). In nucleotides, the CDR3 is TGCAGTGCTAGAAATGTAGGGTCTTCCTACGAGCAGTACTTC. As protein: CSARNVGSSYEQYF.

This rearrangement joins TRBV5-6 to TRBJ1-3, with TRBD1 as a possible D gene (6 bases). Germline V CDR1 and CDR2: SGHDT, YYEEEE. The CDR3 totals 16 residues. V was cut by 4 bases and J by 0 bases, with 14 bases left in between. The CDR3 here is CASSTRGHYSGNTIYF. The CDR3 nucleotides read TGTGCCAGCAGCACCCGGGGACACTACTCTGGAAACACCATATATTTT.

This clonotype was found a few times. The J gene is TRBJ2-5, the V gene TRBV5-1, with D perhaps TRBD2 (6 bases). There are 17 residues in the CDR3. Trimming pared 0 bases from V and 0 bases from J, leaving 15 bases between. Germline V gene lookup returns CDR1 SGHRS and CDR2 YFSETQ. The CDR3 spells CASSLGLAQPYQETQYF. CDR3 DNA: TGCGCCAGCAGCTTGGGGCTAGCGCAGCCCTACCAAGAGACCCAGTACTTC.

This clonotype was picked up a small number of times. The rearrangement uses TRBV9 and TRBJ2-5; 13 nucleotides align to TRBD2. J gave up 5 bases and V 4 bases, and 5 bases lay outside the gene matches. In germline, CDR1 is SGDLS, CDR2 YYNGEE. The CDR3 length is 15 residues. The CDR3 bases are TGTGCCAGCAGCCGGACTAGCGGGGGTCGGGAGACCCAGTACTTC. Translating gives CASSRTSGGRETQYF.

This clonotype appeared many times. The CDR3 DNA reads TGTGCCAGCAGCTTCAACAGGGGGTCAGATACGCAGTATTTT. Residues: CASSFNRGSDTQYF. The V call is TRBV7-3, the J call TRBJ2-3; 8 positions match TRBD1. J was trimmed by 4 bases and V by 3 bases; bases with no gene match: 3. The CDR3 totals 14 residues. The germline CDR1 and CDR2 sequences are SGHTA and FQGTGA.

This clonotype came up a few times. This chain links TRBV6-1 with TRBJ2-7; TRBD1 matches 9 bases. CDR3 length: 17 residues. Germline lookup yields CDR1 MNHNS and CDR2 SASEGT. With 5 bases clipped from V and 2 bases from J, the junction kept 13 bases outside the gene matches. CDR3 in amino acids: CASSRRSGTGTTYEQYF. CDR3 in DNA: TGTGCCAGCAGTCGCAGATCCGGGACAGGGACGACCTACGAGCAGTACTTC.

At least ten counts were recorded for this clonotype. The CDR3 nucleotides are TGTGCCAGCAGCTTCAACCGTGGGGCGCGGAGGGAGACCCAGTACTTC. As protein: CASSFNRGARRETQYF. This chain links TRBV13 with TRBJ2-5; TRBD1 or TRBD2 may be the D gene (5 bases each). Germline loops: CDR1 PRHDT, CDR2 FYEKMQ (reference sequence). The CDR3 has 16 residues. Trimming cost V 3 bases and J 5 bases, with 19 bases left between them.